This T cell receptor beta chain originates from a study of cytomegalovirus exposure and HLA in healthy donors (dated by TCRdb to about 2017). General notes on the study: An earlier analysis of some 600 of the donors reported around 280 Gb of sequence data and 95 million to 140 million unique TCR beta sequences obtained from about 179 million T cells. The study was designed to test whether signatures of past pathogen exposure could be identified by cataloging public T cell receptors. To predict cytomegalovirus infection status, the study brought together high-throughput TCR immunosequencing, statistical association of individual TCRs with disease status, and machine learning. Donor age, sex, ethnicity and CMV serostatus were compiled together with the repertoire data. The study used immunosequencing to profile the T cell repertoires of 670 or so subjects and linked those repertoires to cytomegalovirus serostatus. Four to six DR-DQ haplotypes were handled as single units for association and clustering, since linkage in the cohort was strong. In a later genetic analysis, genome-wide SNP genotypes for about 60% of the 666 donors were used, and that subset was treated as a discovery cohort. An earlier analysis of around 580 of the donors used high-throughput TCR beta sequencing to judge whether each TCR beta V gene segment behaved as functional or pseudogenic. Both class I and class II loci were covered by HLA typing, at four-digit resolution. All discovery cohort repertoires had been generated on a single sequencing platform. About 330 gigabases of sequencing data and approximately 92 million unique TCR sequences made up an early release that covered over 550 HLA-typed donors. Of the 300 to 450 genotyped donors, approximately 80% were placed in the genetic ancestry cluster associated with self-reported Caucasian donors. The later analysis used no new phenotypic data to find candidate immune exposures, relying instead on TCR beta sequences and their occurrence across donors. A later analysis re-analyzed previously published TCR beta repertoires from about 730 donors and added high-resolution HLA genotyping to study TCR occurrence patterns. Among roughly 400 genotyped donors of the cohort, an average of approximately 220,000 unique TCR beta nucleotide sequences was sequenced per donor, of which 15% to 20% were non-productive. A separate validation cohort of 100 to 150 different subjects was used in addition to the approximately 700-subject first cohort. Typing coverage differed by locus: A, B, C, DRB1 and DQB1 were typed in about 620-630 donors, DQA1 in about 560, DPA1 in roughly 590, and DPB1 in roughly 470.

What the research found in general, with its limitations: Most CMV-associated TCR beta chains appeared to be HLA-restricted in a later analysis, and the HLA associations seemed to be driven largely by CMV exposure. In vitro tests confirmed that three of the cytomegalovirus-associated TCR beta chains recognize cytomegalovirus antigens. Roughly uniform sequencing depth across donors was assumed in presence/absence analyses, although this assumption may not hold. The 87-base-pair reads could not distinguish some IMGT-functional V segments, including TRBV6-2 and TRBV6-3, so those segments were excluded. A further reported finding was that TCR beta sequences accurately predicted the HLA-A and HLA-B alleles for most subjects in the first cohort. A later analysis found that TCR association rates varied across HLA loci, with DRB1 alleles showing the most associated TCRs and HLA-C alleles the fewest. This cohort had only TCR beta chains sequenced, and the lack of alpha or paired-chain data limited which features could be detected. A later analysis reported that several top co-occurrence clusters appeared linked to parvovirus B19, influenza, CMV and Epstein-Barr virus. Compared with the approximately 600-donor mean, donors in an Asian-associated ancestry cluster had fewer N-insertions in productive TCRs, according to a later genetic analysis. It was suggested by the authors that the approach could potentially be generalized to other disease states and immunological phenotypes. When HLA alleles, especially DR and DQ, strongly co-occurred, TCR associations were difficult to assign to individual alleles. The earlier analysis of about 600 of the donors excluded roughly 17 rarely observed V segments, including chromosome 9 orphons, because counts were too low. Because HLA typing was unavailable for some donors at each locus, only the typed subset was used in association tests. An earlier analysis of approximately 530 of the donors showed that most TCR beta V segments appeared in productive rearrangements either about 87% or about 30% of the time, which broadly matched IMGT annotations. Specific HLA alleles were associated with roughly 16,000 TCR beta sequences at a false discovery rate of 0.05 in a later analysis. Linkage disequilibrium might explain the correlated functional status among segregating V segments, but an unknown experimental factor could not be excluded. A total of 150 or so TCR beta chains were listed by the study as associated with cytomegalovirus. V-gene and J-gene trimming of TCR beta chains was associated with a missense DCLRE1C variant in a later genetic analysis, and the association was replicated in an independent cohort. Across donors, most TCR sequences were observed very rarely, whereas some public TCRs were present in many individuals. The sequencing pipeline was judged likely to have produced a cluster of highly shared sequence variants as a technical artifact. The only immune exposure information available for the cohort was CMV serostatus. A later analysis found that HLA-associated TCR beta chains were more clonally expanded and had lower generation probabilities than equally common non-associated chains. The classifier was reported to diagnose cytomegalovirus status with high specificity and sensitivity in both the original and validation cohorts.

CDR1 and CDR2 (SGHRS, YFSETQ) derive from the germline V gene. The germline V end is reduced by 3 bases and the J end by 8 bases; junction bases left unmatched: 7. CDR3 length: 14 amino acids, cysteine to phenylalanine. Just CDR3 DNA is preserved here, 42 bases in frame from base 1. Preparation of the library involved the immunoSEQ multiplex PCR assay. A mixture of 60 forward primers for TCR Vbeta segments and 13 reverse primers for TCR Jbeta segments was used in the multiplex PCR. Amplification of the CDR3 region of rearranged TCR beta genes was performed with a multiplex PCR assay on genomic DNA. On the Illumina HiSeq System, the amplified TCR beta libraries were sequenced as 87-base-pair reads. From the authors' description of their analysis: A later analysis counted tens of millions of unique TCR beta chains across the roughly 700 repertoires, and some 11 million of these chains were shared by at least two donors. To remove PCR and sequencing errors, raw reads were error-corrected and collapsed into unique sequences using a nearest-neighbor algorithm that merged closely related sequences. V, D and J gene segments were assigned by aligning CDR3 sequences to IMGT reference sequences. Each retained sequence needed at least a six-nucleotide match to both a V gene segment and a J gene segment. A rearrangement was called productive if the CDR3 had no stop codons and remained in frame with V and J, and every other rearrangement was called non-productive. Following IMGT convention, CDR3 was defined as the stretch from the second conserved V-encoded cysteine up to the conserved J-encoded phenylalanine. In an earlier analysis of 550 to 650 of the donors, sequences lacking an unambiguous match to a single V gene segment were excluded. An earlier analysis of a few hundred of the donors called V segments functional above 56.7% productive rearrangements and segregating when the between-donor standard deviation exceeded 5%. A statistical classification framework was developed to diagnose cytomegalovirus status using the catalog of TCR beta chain sequences. In a later analysis, V and J genes were assigned by comparing TCR nucleotide sequences against IMGT/GENE-DB human TR gene sequences. The TCRdist pipeline was used in a later analysis to assign CDR3 sequences and most-parsimonious VDJ recombination scenarios. In a later analysis, each TCR beta chain was defined by its CDR3 amino acid sequence together with its V-gene family, and reads lacking a unique V-gene family were excluded. In a later analysis, approximately 640 highly shared, low-generation-probability nucleotide sequences were removed to address suspected cross-contamination and a sequencing artifact. In a later analysis, a clonal expansion index was calculated for each public chain from normalized within-repertoire ranks of inferred template counts. Generation probabilities in a later analysis came from a VDJ recombination model fitted to out-of-frame rearrangements, and those results were checked against IGoR. In a later analysis, TCR-TCR, TCR-HLA and TCR-CMV co-occurrence was scored with hypergeometric tests, and a repertoire-size bias correction was applied to TCR pairs. False discovery rates were estimated in a later analysis by permuting HLA or CMV assignments 20 times. In a later analysis, co-occurring TCRs were grouped using DBSCAN, with TCRdist sequence similarity added in when clustering inside HLA-allele-positive subsets. For co-occurrence clustering, repertoires with fewer than 30,000 or more than 120,000 public chains were excluded, along with five repertoires with anomalous nucleotide sharing. Imported from immuneACCESS, the table was reduced by TCRdb to in-frame sequences with V and J called. These copies leave out some clones; in studies compared against another copy, an unresolved V gene accounts for under half, and the cause of the remainder is not known. Clone size and V and J calls were adopted from that table, with D and trimming inferred from the DNA. Per the sample table, the count is about 160,000 clones. The ten top clones hold around 1.2% of the sample.

The cohort consisted of 650 to 700 healthy bone marrow donors. All cohort members were sampled while nominally healthy, although unrecorded immune exposures were likely present. The donor tested CMV seronegative and was one of the 352 seronegative cohort members. A peripheral blood sample was collected from each donor, and TCR beta sequencing was performed on peripheral blood mononuclear cells. The Qiagen DNeasy Blood Extraction Kit was used to extract genomic DNA from the blood cell samples. Notes on this clone: Its cognate antigen has yet to be identified.

Sequencing was performed on PBMCs. The TCR sequence derives from a woman aged 55 to 70 in good health and CMV-seronegative. This receptor chain uses TRBV5-1 and TRBJ1-2, with 10 bases aligning to TRBD1. The CDR3 sequence is CASSSGTGVRGYTF. The DNA sequence is TGCGCCAGCAGCTCTGGGACAGGGGTACGGGGCTACACCTTC.